This T cell receptor (beta chain) was profiled in a study of cytomegalovirus exposure and HLA in healthy donors. About this clone: Its antigen is not identified.

This CDR3 contains 13 residues. Germline V gene lookup returns CDR1 ENHRY and CDR2 SYGVKD. J lost 2 bases, V lost 4 bases, and 1 base had no gene match. Study results and caveats: Researchers counted roughly 150 TCR beta chains as cytomegalovirus-associated. Later, an analysis found that TCR clusters from the first cohort tended to co-occur in the roughly 110 validation repertoires.

The assay was immunoSEQ multiplex PCR, and TCRdb's table has in-frame clones only and misses some. The sample consists of around 160,000 clones, more than 75% of them appearing once. Sequencing was carried out using PBMCs. V is TRBV10-3 and J is TRBJ1-1, with 7 bases identical to TRBD1. The TCR originated in a man between 18 and 29 years old in good health and CMV-seronegative. The CDR3 is CAISVGGNTEAFF. DNA for the CDR3: TGTGCCATCAGTGTAGGGGGCAACACTGAAGCTTTCTTT.